Following are 23 T cell receptor beta chains from one sample sequenced in a study of a mutant IDH1 vaccine in newly diagnosed glioma. For these TCRs, the target antigens are not known. Regarding time point: week 35, safety follow-up. Every vaccine dose comprised 300 ug of mutant IDH1 20-mer peptide plus topical imiquimod. TCRdb's table, derived via immunoSEQ multiplex PCR, lists solely in-frame clones and lacks some. The sample lists 29,000 or so clones, about 70% occurring once. This material consisted of PBMCs, taken from a glioma patient whose treatment included an IDH1 peptide vaccine. Every receptor here comes from a man between 50 and 59 years old with glioma.

This chain connects TRBV7-9 to TRBJ2-7; D gene ambiguous. The V gene lost 4 bases and the J gene lost 6 bases, with 16 bases spanning the gap. There are 14 residues in the CDR3. The V gene's germline CDR1 is SEHNR and CDR2 FQNEAQ (reference sequence). The CDR3 region has the DNA TGTGCCAGCAGCTCCCAAAGGACCCTTGGCGAGCAGTACTTC. As protein: CASSSQRTLGEQYF.

This clone was observed a handful of times. The chain links TRBV5-3 to TRBJ1-4; no firm D call. Being an ORF, TRBV5-3 has a function that is uncertain. This CDR3 has 16 residues. Deletions cut 5 bases from V and 0 bases from J, with 14 bases between. The DNA for the CDR3 is TGTGCCAGAAGACCGGGTCCTGTTGCAACTAATGAAAAACTGTTTTTT. Its protein is CARRPGPVATNEKLFF.

The J gene is TRBJ2-1, the V gene TRBV29-1, with no clear D. CDR3 size: 10 residues. Germline V gene data show CDR1 as SQVTM and CDR2 as ANQGSEA. With 4 bases removed from V and 2 bases from J, the gap between germline ends came to 0 bases. The CDR3 loop is CSVAYNEQFF. CDR3 coding DNA: TGCAGCGTTGCCTACAATGAGCAGTTCTTC.

The gene calls are TRBV13 and TRBJ2-2; D gene uncertain. The CDR3 extends over 15 amino acids. Trimming stripped 0 bases from V and 3 bases from J, with 8 bases between. Germline lookup yields CDR1 PRHDT and CDR2 FYEKMQ (reference sequence). The CDR3 DNA sequence: TGTGCCAGCAGCTTAGGACGGGTGTACACCGGGGAGCTGTTTTTT. It encodes CASSLGRVYTGELFF.

The genes are TRBV2 and TRBJ1-1; 8 bases agree with TRBD1. Trimming cost V 7 bases and J 0 bases; bases outside gene matches: 4. The CDR3 is made up of 14 amino acids. Germline V lookup: CDR1 SNHLY, CDR2 FYNNEI. CDR3 DNA sequence: TGTGCCAGCATTGAGACAGGGGTGAACACTGAAGCTTTCTTT. It yields the protein CASIETGVNTEAFF.

The chain is built from TRBV5-1 and TRBJ1-4; 7 bases are shared with TRBD1. Germline loops: CDR1 SGHRS, CDR2 YFSETQ. The CDR3 has 15 amino acids. The J segment lost 0 bases and the V segment lost 3 bases, leaving 2 bases of the junction unmatched. DNA of the CDR3: TGCGCCAGCAGCTCCGGACAGGCAACTAATGAAAAACTGTTTTTT. Its translation is CASSSGQATNEKLFF.

This clone was seen once. The chain links TRBV6-1 to TRBJ1-1; 7 bases line up with TRBD1. CDR1 MNHNS and CDR2 SASEGT come from the germline V gene. The CDR3 consists of 15 residues. The trim removed 3 bases at V and 7 bases at J, leaving 11 bases unmatched. CDR3 residues: CASSDRAGGRGEAFF. The CDR3 bases are TGTGCCAGCAGTGATAGGGCAGGGGGGAGAGGTGAAGCTTTCTTT.

V usage is TRBV7-9 and J usage is TRBJ1-2, with 7 positions matching TRBD1. The junction had 2 bases not matched to a gene; V was cut back by 4 bases and J by 6 bases. Germline V gene lookup returns CDR1 SEHNR and CDR2 FQNEAQ (reference sequence). The CDR3 loop spans 12 amino acids. Written as DNA, the CDR3 is TGTGCCAGCAGCTGGGACAGAAATGGCTACACCTTC. This translates into CASSWDRNGYTF.

The chain employs TRBV7-9 and TRBJ2-7; either TRBD1 or TRBD2 may fit D (5 bases each). Per germline, CDR1 SEHNR and CDR2 FQNEAQ (reference sequence). V was shortened by 8 bases and J by 3 bases, with 14 bases between the two germline ends. This CDR3 is 13 amino acids long. The CDR3 nucleotides read TGTGCCAGCGGAATGACAGACTACTACGAGCAGTACTTC. This translates into CASGMTDYYEQYF.

The rearrangement links TRBV6-5 to TRBJ2-7; TRBD2 aligns across 7 bases. The CDR3 totals 15 residues. Losses at the gene ends were 6 bases for V and 7 bases for J; bases not matched to a gene: 15. CDR1 and CDR2 from the germline V gene are MNHEY and SVGAGI. The CDR3 sequence is CASSPQRGGVLEQYF. DNA for the CDR3: TGTGCCAGCAGCCCCCAGCGGGGAGGCGTTTTGGAGCAGTACTTC.

The V and J genes are TRBV5-1 and TRBJ1-2; D is perhaps TRBD1 (6 bases). V gave up 4 bases and J gave up 8 bases, with 21 bases separating them. Germline-derived CDR1 and CDR2 are SGHRS and YFSETQ. This CDR3 region has 15 residues. This CDR3 is CASSPRGAVQVGYTF. CDR3 in DNA: TGCGCCAGCAGCCCCCGGGGGGCAGTGCAGGTGGGCTACACCTTC.

The chain joins TRBV2 to TRBJ1-2; 10 positions agree with TRBD1. After removal of 2 bases from V and 6 bases from J, the junction contained 6 bases not matched to a gene. Germline lookup yields CDR1 SNHLY and CDR2 FYNNEI. There are 15 residues in the CDR3. This CDR3 reads CASSEWRTGGDGYTF. CDR3 bases: TGTGCCAGCAGTGAATGGCGGACAGGGGGGGATGGCTACACCTTC.

This clone was seen once. The gene calls are TRBV4-2 and TRBJ2-4; D might be TRBD1 (6 bases). From germline, CDR1 is LGHNA and CDR2 YNFKEQ. V lost 0 bases, J lost 0 bases, and 15 bases lay in between. The CDR3 consists of 18 residues. CDR3 region: CASSQEWTVHIAKNIQYF. As DNA, the CDR3 is TGTGCCAGCAGCCAAGAGTGGACAGTCCATATAGCCAAAAACATTCAGTACTTC.

As to this clone: Sequence at one end of the junction differs from germline and may be a read error. The V call is TRBV4-1, the J call TRBJ1-1; TRBD1 might be the D (6 bases). Per the germline V gene, CDR1 is MGHRA and CDR2 is YSYEKL. The CDR3 totals 11 residues. CDR3 loop: CASSQARTAFF. The CDR3 DNA sequence: TGCGCCAGCAGCCAGGCTAGGACAGCTTTTTTT.

The genes are TRBV7-9 and TRBJ1-5; D possibly corresponds to TRBD1 (5 bases). The CDR3 sequence is 13 residues long. The V end was cut by 1 base, the J end by 5 bases, with 6 bases between. The germline V gene has CDR1 SEHNR and CDR2 FQNEAQ (reference sequence). CDR3 DNA: TGTGCCAGCAGCTTAGGACAGTATCAGCCCCAGCATTTT. This sequence encodes CASSLGQYQPQHF.

The chain carries TRBV4-2 and TRBJ1-4, with 7 bases identical to TRBD1. The CDR3 contains 16 residues. V lost 3 bases and J lost 8; bases outside the gene matches: 12. Germline CDR1 is LGHNA and CDR2 is YNFKEQ. CDR3 amino acids: CASSHVLTGSQEKLFF. CDR3 nucleotides: TGTGCCAGCAGCCACGTATTGACAGGGAGTCAGGAAAAACTGTTTTTT.

V gene TRBV7-9 combines with J gene TRBJ2-1, with 8 bases aligning to TRBD2. Germline CDR1 reads SEHNR; CDR2 reads FQNEAQ (reference sequence). Unmatched junction bases numbered 8, after V lost 7 bases and J lost 6 bases. The length of the CDR3 is 14 residues. Here the CDR3 reads CASTPRGGVNEQFF. Written as DNA, the CDR3 is TGTGCCAGCACCCCCCGGGGGGGGGTCAATGAGCAGTTCTTC.

The genes are TRBV4-1 and TRBJ2-5; 8 positions agree with TRBD1. The DNA end lines up better with TRBJ2-7; the J call may be wrong. The CDR3 covers 14 residues. Per the germline V gene, CDR1 is MGHRA and CDR2 is YSYEKL. The CDR3 protein is CASSQTGQGYEQYF. As DNA, the CDR3 is TGCGCCAGCAGCCAGACCGGACAGGGCTACGAGCAGTACTTC.

The rearrangement joins TRBV6-1 to TRBJ2-5; D not certain. V dropped 8 bases and J dropped 5 bases, with 12 bases sitting between them. CDR3 size: 12 residues. CDR1 MNHNS and CDR2 SASEGT come from the germline V gene. The CDR3 sequence is CASLSVGETQYF. In DNA form, the CDR3 reads TGTGCCAGCTTATCGGTCGGGGAGACCCAGTACTTC.

The genes are TRBV5-1 and TRBJ2-7; TRBD2 matches 11 bases. Losses at the gene ends were 8 bases for V and 6 bases for J; bases not matched to a gene: 10. Per the germline V gene, CDR1 is SGHRS and CDR2 is YFSETQ. CDR3 length: 14 residues. Here the CDR3 reads CASTLAGGYSEQYF. CDR3 nucleotides: TGCGCCAGTACCCTAGCGGGAGGTTATTCCGAGCAGTACTTC.

The CDR3 loop reads CASKGETQYF. CDR3 sequence (DNA): TGTGCCAGTAAGGGCGAGACCCAGTACTTC. This chain uses TRBV27 with TRBJ2-5; D not resolved. V was trimmed by 9 bases and J by 5 bases, leaving 7 bases between them. The CDR3 is made up of 10 amino acids. Germline V gene lookup returns CDR1 MNHEY and CDR2 SMNVEV (reference sequence).

This sequence joins TRBV6-5 and TRBJ1-1; D is possibly TRBD1 (6 bases). CDR1 is MNHEY and CDR2 is SVGAGI in the germline V gene. This CDR3 region has 14 residues. Deletions cut 0 bases from V and 3 bases from J, with 8 bases between. The CDR3 sequence is CASSYSGAYTEAFF. CDR3 coding DNA: TGTGCCAGCAGTTACTCGGGGGCCTACACTGAAGCTTTCTTT.

The rearrangement uses TRBV21-1 and TRBJ1-5. TRBV21-1 is a recognized pseudogene. CDR3 length equals 12 residues. Here the CDR3 reads CPLGRPYQPQHF. CDR3 in DNA: TGTCCCTTAGGCCGTCCTTATCAGCCCCAGCATTTT.